This T cell receptor (beta chain) was found in a study of blood T cell repertoires in COVID-19. Turning to the study itself: Acute-phase and convalescent COVID-19 samples originated in the United States, Italy and Spain. PBMCs, B-cell-depleted T cells, or T cells provided the cDNA or gDNA that made up the material.

In the source study's methods: Reference gene primer amplification yielded estimated nucleated cell counts. TCRdb's copy holds only in-frame clones and misses some; the assay was immunoSEQ multiplex PCR. From that table come the V and J calls and clone size; the DNA was used to work out D and trimming. The table has about 80,000 clones, roughly 84% seen once. This CDR3 is 13 amino acids long. The V gene lost 7 bases and the J gene lost 6 bases, with 13 bases spanning the gap. Sequenced sample: peripheral blood. V usage is TRBV12-3 or TRBV12-4 and J usage is TRBJ2-1, with D possibly TRBD2 on 6 matching bases. The TCR originated in a man aged 50-60 years with acute or convalescent COVID-19. The CDR3: CASTRDGSNEQFF. The CDR3 bases are TGTGCCAGCACCCGGGACGGGAGCAATGAGCAGTTCTTC.